This T cell receptor beta chain was obtained from a study of blood T cell repertoires in COVID-19. Study details: PBMCs, B-cell-depleted T cells, or T cells provided the cDNA or gDNA that made up the material.

Trimming removed 7 bases from V and 10 bases from J; junction bases left unmatched: 6. CDR1 and CDR2 (germline): LNHDA, SQIVND (reference sequence). The CDR3 is 13 residues long. As handled by the study authors: The assay estimated nucleated cells by amplifying reference gene primers. Data came from immunoSEQ multiplex PCR; TCRdb stores just in-frame clones and leaves some out. D and trimming were read from the DNA, whereas the V and J calls and clone size are those reported in that table. The table shows about 130,000 clones, with around nine tenths occurring only once. Followed longitudinally, the Seattle patients had been enrolled during active infection.

The sample consisted of peripheral blood. V gene TRBV19 combines with J gene TRBJ2-1; 11 bases are a match to TRBD2. The receptor comes from a woman between 65 and 79 years old with COVID-19, enrolled during active disease. The CDR3 sequence: CASNSGGVWEQFF. The DNA for the CDR3 is TGTGCCAGTAATAGCGGGGGGGTTTGGGAGCAGTTCTTC.